This T cell receptor (beta chain) was captured in a study of blood T cells in healthy people across ages (dated by TCRdb to the mid-2010s). About the full investigation: Template switching captured roughly one uniquely barcoded TCR beta cDNA molecule per two T cells in model experiments. For two donors (one aged 18 to 30 and one aged 80 or older), the study analyzed two additional independent replicas of 1 million unique cDNA reads from the same blood draw. The study measured age-related changes in TCR beta repertoire diversity using deep sequencing normalized with unique cDNA molecular identifiers. The donors were divided into four age groups: young (average around 15 years), middle-aged (about 41), aged (62) and long-lived (82).

The library was prepared using 5' RACE. Sequencing relied on an Illumina HiSeq 2500. The second PCR ran for about 7 to 11 cycles and used a J-beta primer mix along with a sample-barcoded 5' primer. Each TCR beta cDNA molecule received a unique molecular identifier from a template-switch 5' adaptor carrying 12 random nucleotides. Each sample yielded at least 3 million CDR3-containing paired-end reads. First-strand cDNA was synthesized from all RNA with the Mint cDNA synthesis kit, primed by a TRBC-specific oligonucleotide. After uracil-DNA glycosylase treatment, a first 18-cycle PCR used universal primers M1SS and BC2_uni_R on all cDNA. As for how the authors treated the data: Each sample was normalized by randomly selecting 1 million high-quality reads, each carrying a distinct molecular identifier. Reads sharing molecular identifiers were discarded rather than binned into consensus sequences. CDR3 identification, clonotype clustering and error correction used MiTCR with a Q25 quality threshold and the strictest error-elimination algorithm. A nonparametric unseen species model with Euler transformation was used to estimate lower-bound total TCR beta diversity. The raw public reads went through TCRdb reprocessing: fastp at Q25, MiXCR clone calling, in-frame beta chains kept. Each record represents a unique CDR3 protein, reported with the most common genes and DNA among its rows. TCRdb's processing, not the authors' own work, is the source of the V and J calls. Here the sample has roughly 800,000 distinct CDR3 sequences; around 24% occur a single time. The top ten constitute approximately 2.9% of the sample.

The roughly 39 donors, aged about 6 to 95 years, were systemically healthy Caucasian individuals from Russia. Each donor gave ten milliliters of peripheral blood, collected into EDTA-treated Vacutainer tubes. Ficoll-Paque density-gradient centrifugation was used to isolate PBMCs, with at least 7 million per sample. Total RNA was extracted from PBMCs with Trizol reagent, with at least 6 micrograms obtained per sample. For every donor, flow cytometry on a PBMC aliquot measured the percentage of naive CD45RAhigh/CD27high T cells. Paper-wide results and their limitations: The long-lived group showed more naive CD4+ T cells, fewer expanded clones and increased TCR diversity than the aged group, suggesting age selection. Conclusive comparison of naive and antigen-experienced compartments was prevented by the profiling of bulk unsorted PBMCs. The CMV infection status of donors was not known, potentially confounding age-related changes in expanded clonotypes. Estimates of total diversity based on one million sequenced T cells were considered lower bounds and underestimates. The percentage of naive T cells measured by flow cytometry correlated strongly with observed TCR beta diversity. Observed TCR beta diversity per million T cells fell roughly linearly with age, and a significant reduction was already apparent by age approximately 41.

The germline V gene (reference sequence) provides CDR1 SGHKS and CDR2 YYEKEE. The CDR3, cysteine through phenylalanine, is 14 amino acids long. Only the CDR3 region is kept as DNA, spanning 42 bases read in frame from base 1. Concerning this clonotype: Its specific antigen is unknown. Base quality data are lacking; no much larger clone is found one base away.

The same specimen was also included in a second study, on T cells of mothers and their children. As the second paper documents: The donors were nine systemically healthy Caucasian individuals, made up of three mothers and their six children. cDNA synthesis consumed the entire amount of extracted RNA, loaded at approximately 1.6 ug RNA in each 15 ul reaction. In the second PCR, the M1S primer introduced both the sample barcodes and 2-4 random nucleotides. Over 8 million TCR beta CDR3 reads were obtained for each mother, and around 3 million reads were obtained for each child. In both related and unrelated pairs, thymic selection shapes the output of TCR recombination in a similar way, with inherited differences having only a minor effect. Related mother-child pairs always showed normalized repertoire overlap that was slightly higher than in unrelated mother-child pairs, though the difference was never significant. With a sensitivity of about 100 clones per million clonotypes, no persistent microchimeric T cell clones were detected. To look for features that set related mother-child pairs apart from unrelated individuals, the researchers ran deep NGS to compare the TCR beta repertoires of mothers and children. The mean age was about 37 +/- 4 years for the mothers and around 10 +/- 4 years for the children. After adapter ligation was performed with NEBNext reagents, the libraries were sequenced on an Illumina HiSeq 2000 with 100+100 nt paired-end reads. To prevent cross-contamination, the mother and child libraries were prepared a month apart and were sequenced in separate runs. Between roughly 500,000 and 2,300,000 distinct TCR beta clonotypes were identified per donor. Naive TCR beta clonotypes were estimated from low-frequency clonotypes matched to each donor's FACS-determined naive share, without sorting.

Sequenced input: blood. The receptor was derived from a boy younger than 18 in good health. The rearranged chain carries TRBV5-5 and TRBJ2-1; 6 matching bases give a weak D call of TRBD1. The J call may be mistaken, given a closer DNA end match to TRBJ2-7. The CDR3 has the sequence CASSSTGSPGEQYF. DNA sequence: TGTGCCAGCAGCTCAACAGGGTCCCCGGGGGAGCAGTACTTC.